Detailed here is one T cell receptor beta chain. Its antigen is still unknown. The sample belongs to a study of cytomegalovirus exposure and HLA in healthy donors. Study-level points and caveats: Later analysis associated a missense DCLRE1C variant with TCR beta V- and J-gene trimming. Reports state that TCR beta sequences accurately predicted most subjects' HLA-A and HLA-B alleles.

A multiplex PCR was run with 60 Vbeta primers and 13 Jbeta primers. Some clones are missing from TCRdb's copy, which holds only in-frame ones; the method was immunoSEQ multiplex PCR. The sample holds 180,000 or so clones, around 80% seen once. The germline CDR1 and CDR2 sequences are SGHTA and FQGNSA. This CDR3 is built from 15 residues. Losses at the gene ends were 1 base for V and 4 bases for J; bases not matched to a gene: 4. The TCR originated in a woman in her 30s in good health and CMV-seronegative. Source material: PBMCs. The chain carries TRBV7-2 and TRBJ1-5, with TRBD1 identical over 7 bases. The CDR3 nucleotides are TGTGCCAGCAGCTTAGAGGGGGCAAGGAATCAGCCCCAGCATTTT. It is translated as CASSLEGARNQPQHF.